This T cell receptor beta chain was sequenced during a study of cytomegalovirus exposure and HLA in healthy donors. On the study more broadly: Unique TCR beta sequences numbering some 110 million came from 150 million to 200 million T cells in an earlier analysis.

Study-wide results and caveats: Available immune exposure information covered CMV serostatus only. Most TCR sequences were uncommon, yet certain public TCRs appeared in many donors. Reports indicated that the classifier achieved high specificity and sensitivity in diagnosing cytomegalovirus status.

Worth noting for this clone: What it recognizes is unknown.

V dropped 5 bases and J dropped 5; count of bases not matched to a gene: 8. Per the germline V gene, CDR1 is MNHEY and CDR2 is SMNVEV (reference sequence). The CDR3 has 17 residues. Primers for the PCR totalled 60 Vbeta and 13 Jbeta. Repertoires were generated with immunoSEQ multiplex PCR, while TCRdb's copy carries only in-frame clones and drops some. In the table there are tens of thousands of clones, around 80% of which are singletons. This receptor was taken from a male donor in good health and CMV-seropositive. The V and J genes are TRBV27 and TRBJ2-5; 16 nucleotides agree with TRBD2. The material sequenced was PBMCs. The CDR3 spells CASSPRGTSGRGETQYF. CDR3 bases: TGTGCCAGCAGTCCCCGGGGGACTAGCGGGAGGGGTGAGACCCAGTACTTC.